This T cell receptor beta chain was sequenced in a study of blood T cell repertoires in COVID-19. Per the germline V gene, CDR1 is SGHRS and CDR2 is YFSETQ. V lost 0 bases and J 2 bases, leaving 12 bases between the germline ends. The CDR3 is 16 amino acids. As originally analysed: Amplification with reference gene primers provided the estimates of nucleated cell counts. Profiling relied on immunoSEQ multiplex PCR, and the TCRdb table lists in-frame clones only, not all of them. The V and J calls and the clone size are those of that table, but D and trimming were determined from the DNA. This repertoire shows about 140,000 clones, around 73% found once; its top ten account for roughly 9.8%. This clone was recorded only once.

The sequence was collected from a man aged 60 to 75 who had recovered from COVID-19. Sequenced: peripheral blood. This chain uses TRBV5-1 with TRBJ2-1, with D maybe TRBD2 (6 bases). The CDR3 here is CASSLVASAAYNEQFF. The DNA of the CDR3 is TGCGCCAGCAGCTTGGTCGCTAGCGCCGCCTACAATGAGCAGTTCTTC.